This entry concerns a single T cell receptor beta chain. Its antigen is unidentified. Trimming took off 4 bases at V and 3 bases at J, with 9 bases between the two ends. The CDR3 covers 13 residues. CDR1 SGHVS and CDR2 FQNEAQ come from the germline V gene. In the PCR, 60 Vbeta and 13 Jbeta primers were used. Clones were sequenced by immunoSEQ multiplex PCR, and TCRdb holds only the in-frame ones, with some missing. This sample has 99,000 or so clones, with more than 60% found just once. This entry belongs to a study of cytomegalovirus exposure and HLA in healthy donors. Study observations and caveats: Indistinguishability led to the exclusion of some V segments, TRBV6-2 and TRBV6-3 included. Across HLA loci, a later analysis found differing TCR association rates, with DRB1 most and HLA-C fewest. Sequencing probably produced one cluster of sequence variants that were highly shared.

The clonotype was recovered from a man aged 55 to 70 in good health and CMV-seropositive. Material for sequencing was PBMCs. V gene TRBV7-8 combines with J gene TRBJ1-1; D is ambiguous. The CDR3 region has the DNA TGTGCCAGCAGCTCCCGAGGCTACACTGAAGCTTTCTTT. Translated: CASSSRGYTEAFF.